The source of this T cell receptor (beta chain) is a study of T cells after yellow fever vaccination. This clonotype appeared a few times. Its matching antigen is unknown. Germline CDR1 reads MNHEY; CDR2 reads SVGEGT. Trimming shortened V by 7 bases and J by 0 bases, and 16 bases separated the two germline ends. CDR3 length: 15 residues. TCRdb ran MiXCR on the 5' RACE reads and lists one entry per CDR3 protein. The sample carries 340,000 or so distinct CDR3 sequences, under 15% recorded once. Findings of the study overall: The CD4 compartment and the CD8 compartment contained a small share of clonotypes in common.

This clonotype was sampled from a young man who received the YFV17D yellow fever vaccine. This specimen consisted of CD4+ T cells sorted from PBMCs, obtained 15 days after the yellow fever booster vaccination. The chain couples TRBV6-2 or TRBV6-3 to TRBJ2-7; a possible D gene is TRBD1 (7 bases). CDR3 sequence: CASNLQGGFSYEQYF. The CDR3 DNA sequence: TGTGCCAGCAACCTTCAGGGGGGATTCTCCTACGAGCAGTACTTC.